This TCR beta chain was captured in a study of cytomegalovirus exposure and HLA in healthy donors. Study overall: Earlier findings included over 90 million unique TCR beta sequences obtained from about 170 million T cells.

The PCR contained 60 Vbeta and 13 Jbeta primers. Sequencing used immunoSEQ multiplex PCR; TCRdb keeps in-frame clones, though not all of them. The sample holds around 63,000 clones, roughly 76% seen once. This clone has more than one count but fewer than ten. As yet, its antigen is unknown. General observations from the study: According to the study, 160 or so TCR beta chains were cytomegalovirus-associated.

The clonotype originates from a man in his 60s in good health and CMV-seropositive. The sequenced sample consisted of PBMCs.

The CDR3 loop reads CASSTFDRPYEQYF. In nucleotides, the CDR3 is TGTGCCAGCAGCACATTCGACAGGCCCTACGAGCAGTACTTC. The chain combines TRBV7-6 with TRBJ2-7; maybe TRBD1 (6 bases). Looked up from germline, CDR1 is SGHVS and CDR2 is FNYEAQ. The CDR3 extends over 14 amino acids. V lost 5 bases, J lost 2 bases, and 13 bases lay in between.